The 14 T cell receptor beta chains presented below share a single source sample, sequenced in a study of blood T cell repertoires in COVID-19. Sequenced by immunoSEQ multiplex PCR; TCRdb stores in-frame clones only, minus some. The sample consists of around 100,000 clones, around 87% of them appearing once. The sequencing sample was made of peripheral blood. These receptors were collected from a man aged 50-60 years with active or convalescent COVID-19.

This chain uses TRBV7-9 with TRBJ2-5; 7 positions agree with TRBD2. V dropped 5 bases and J dropped 6; count of bases not matched to a gene: 6. The CDR3 has 13 residues. Germline CDR1 and CDR2: SEHNR and FQNEAQ (reference sequence). The CDR3 nucleotides are TGTGCCAGCAGCCCCGGGGGGAGCCAGACCCAGTACTTC. It encodes CASSPGGSQTQYF. The full variable domain, with the rest looked up from reference TRBV7-9 and TRBJ2-5, is DTGVSQNPRHKITKRGQNVTFRCDPISEHNRLYWYRQTLGQGPEFLTYFQNEAQLEKSRLLSDRFSAERPKGSFSTLEIQRTEQGDSAMYLCASSPGGSQTQYFGPGTRLLVL.

The V call is TRBV5-1, the J call TRBJ1-6; D unclear. In germline, CDR1 is SGHRS, CDR2 YFSETQ. Trimming left V 0 bases short and J 0 bases short, with 16 bases between. There are 19 residues in the CDR3. Here the CDR3 DNA reads TGCGCCAGCAGCTTGGGCAGGTTAGGATCAAGCTCCTATAATTCACCCCTCCACTTT. This codes for CASSLGRLGSSSYNSPLHF.

V gene TRBV11-2 combines with J gene TRBJ2-3; D possibly corresponds to TRBD1 (6 bases). This CDR3 has 15 residues. Germline V gene lookup returns CDR1 SGHAT and CDR2 FQNNGV. The V end lost 6 bases, the J end lost 1 base, and 14 bases lay between the germline ends. The chain's CDR3 is CASSYRVGGTDTQYF. DNA of the CDR3: TGTGCCAGCAGTTACAGGGTGGGGGGCACAGATACGCAGTATTTT.

The chain uses TRBV5-1 and TRBJ2-2; perhaps TRBD1 as D (5 bases). Trimming took 2 bases from V and 6 from J, leaving 17 bases between them. Germline V gene sequence: CDR1 SGHRS, CDR2 YFSETQ. The CDR3 totals 16 residues. The CDR3 DNA reads TGCGCCAGCAGCTTTAGGCAGGGTATAACATCCGGGGAGCTGTTTTTT. It yields the protein CASSFRQGITSGELFF.

The genes are TRBV24-1 and TRBJ2-2; no definite D call. The CDR3 loop spans 17 amino acids. CDR1 is KGHDR and CDR2 is SFDVKD in the germline V gene. The germline V and J ends were trimmed by 1 base and 2 bases, with 13 bases remaining between them. CDR3 in amino acids: CATSDFFPGTNTGELFF. As DNA, the CDR3 is TGTGCCACCAGTGATTTTTTCCCAGGAACTAACACCGGGGAGCTGTTTTTT.

This clone was seen a few times. The chain combines TRBV24-1 with TRBJ2-2; a possible D gene is TRBD1 (7 bases). The CDR3 runs to 18 residues. Trimming shortened V by 1 base and J by 3 bases, and 17 bases separated the two germline ends. Germline V gene sequence: CDR1 KGHDR, CDR2 SFDVKD. CDR3 in amino acids: CATSDLRRGRGDTGELFF. The CDR3, as DNA: TGTGCCACCAGTGATTTAAGGAGGGGGCGCGGGGACACCGGGGAGCTGTTTTTT.

The V gene is TRBV19, the J gene TRBJ1-5; tentatively, D is TRBD1 (5 bases). The germline V gene encodes CDR1 LNHDA and CDR2 SQIVND (reference sequence). This CDR3 is built from 15 residues. Trimming left V 7 bases short and J 3 bases short, with 16 bases between. CDR3 coding DNA: TGTGCCAGTAAAGAGCAGGGAAGTGACAATCAGCCCCAGCATTTT. Its translation is CASKEQGSDNQPQHF. The whole variable domain, remainder taken from reference TRBV19 and TRBJ1-5, is DGGITQSPKYLFRKEGQNVTLSCEQNLNHDAMYWYRQDPGQGLRLIYYSQIVNDFQKGDIAEGYSVSREKKESFPLTVTSAQKNPTAFYLCASKEQGSDNQPQHFGDGTRLSIL.

The chain recombines TRBV4-2 with TRBJ2-3, with 8 bases lining up with TRBD2. Trimming removed 1 base from V and 3 bases from J; junction bases left unmatched: 9. The CDR3 covers 17 residues. Per the germline V gene, CDR1 is LGHNA and CDR2 is YNFKEQ. The DNA of the CDR3 is TGTGCCAGCAGCCAAGCGGGGGGGGCCGGTAGGACAGATACGCAGTATTTT. Amino acids: CASSQAGGAGRTDTQYF.

The chain employs TRBV5-4 and TRBJ1-2, with 7 positions matching TRBD1. V lost 0 bases and J lost 4; bases outside the gene matches: 9. This CDR3 has 16 amino acids. Germline assignment: CDR1 SGHNT and CDR2 YYREEE (reference sequence). The CDR3: CASSLGRDSLSYGYTF. The CDR3 coding sequence is TGTGCCAGCAGCTTGGGGAGGGACAGCTTATCCTATGGCTACACCTTC.

The V call is TRBV28, the J call TRBJ2-5; TRBD2 might be the D (5 bases). Germline V gene lookup returns CDR1 MDHEN and CDR2 SYDVKM. This CDR3 is 14 amino acids long. Trimming left V 1 base short and J 5 bases short, with 11 bases between. This CDR3 reads CASSLYGMGETQYF. The CDR3 bases are TGTGCCAGCAGTTTATACGGGATGGGGGAGACCCAGTACTTC.

The CDR3 DNA sequence: TGCAGCGTTGAACGGGGGAAAGGCTACGAGCAGTACTTC. It yields the protein CSVERGKGYEQYF. The chain combines TRBV29-1 with TRBJ2-7, with D tentatively TRBD2 (6 bases). The CDR3 is 13 residues long. Germline V gene data show CDR1 as SQVTM and CDR2 as ANQGSEA. Trimming took 2 bases from V and 3 from J, leaving 11 bases between them.

The chain is built from TRBV5-1 and TRBJ1-1; D perhaps matches TRBD1 (5 bases). Per germline, CDR1 SGHRS and CDR2 YFSETQ. The CDR3 extends over 14 amino acids. V lost 5 bases, J lost 0 bases, and 11 bases lay in between. The CDR3 DNA is TGCGCCAGCAGGGCGGGACTGATGAACACTGAAGCTTTCTTT. It codes for CASRAGLMNTEAFF.

This clone was seen only a few times. The chain employs TRBV24-1 and TRBJ2-5, with TRBD1 matching 8 bases. Germline assignment: CDR1 KGHDR and CDR2 SFDVKD. The CDR3 loop spans 14 amino acids. J lost 4 bases, V lost 3 bases, and 3 bases had no gene match. The CDR3 DNA reads TGTGCCACCAGTGATGCCGGACAGGGAGAGACCCAGTACTTC. Translating gives CATSDAGQGETQYF.

The chain recombines TRBV10-3 with TRBJ1-4; 11 bases are shared with TRBD1. V lost 7 bases to trimming and J lost 11 bases; unmatched junction nucleotides: 6. Germline CDR1 reads ENHRY; CDR2 reads SYGVKD. The CDR3 runs to 13 residues. The CDR3, as DNA: TGTGCCATCAACCCGGGACAGGGGGACAAACTGTTTTTT. Encoded protein: CAINPGQGDKLFF.